This T cell receptor beta chain was recovered during a study of regulatory T cells in long-lasting Graves disease. Arm-PCR of CDR3 regions and iRepertoire HTBI primers were used to build TCR beta libraries. TCRdb redid the calling of the multiplex PCR reads with MiXCR, one entry per CDR3 protein. This sample yields 560,000 or so distinct CDR3 sequences, of which about 16% are seen a single time; about 12% belongs to the top ten. Study-level findings and limits: Those with persistent Graves' had less TCR diversity than newly diagnosed patients.

Time point in this sample: newly diagnosed GD, antithyroid drugs for less than 3 months. Construction of the TCR library relied on RNA isolated from PBMCs. A remark on this clonotype: Its antigen is unknown.

CDR3 length: 14 amino acids. J was trimmed by 3 bases and V by 5 bases; bases with no gene match: 7. Germline V gene sequence: CDR1 MGHDK, CDR2 SYGVNS. The sample was also linked to a second study, of T cells in Graves' hyperthyroidism and ophthalmopathy. From that report: The HTBI set primed first-round TCR CDR3 RT-PCR.

V is TRBV25-1 and J is TRBJ2-7; 7 bases map to TRBD2. The sequence derives from a man aged 18 to 35 with Graves disease. The sample here was peripheral blood mononuclear cells (PBMCs), taken at new diagnosis, from a patient treated with antithyroid drugs. Here the CDR3 reads CASSRTRGLYEQYF. As DNA, the CDR3 is TGTGCCAGCAGTCGGACTAGGGGACTCTACGAGCAGTACTTC.